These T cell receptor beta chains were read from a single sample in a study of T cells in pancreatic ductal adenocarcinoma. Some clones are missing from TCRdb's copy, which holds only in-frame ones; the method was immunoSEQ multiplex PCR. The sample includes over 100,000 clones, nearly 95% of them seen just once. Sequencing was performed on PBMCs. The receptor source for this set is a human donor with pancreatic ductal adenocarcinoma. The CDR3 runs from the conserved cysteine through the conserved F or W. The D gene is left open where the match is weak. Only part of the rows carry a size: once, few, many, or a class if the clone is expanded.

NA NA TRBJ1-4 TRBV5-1 TGCGCCAGCAGCGACCCCGGGACTGAGGAAAAACTGTTTTTT CASSDPGTEEKLFF
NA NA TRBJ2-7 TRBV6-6 TGTGCCAGCGGGACAACCTCCTACGAGCAGTACTTC CASGTTSYEQYF
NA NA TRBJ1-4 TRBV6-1 TGTGCCAGCAGTGAAGGAGGGACACTCAATGAAAAACTGTTTTTT CASSEGGTLNEKLFF
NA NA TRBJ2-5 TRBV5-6 TGTGCCAGCAGCTTCGTACCGGTGGAGACCCAGTACTTC CASSFVPVETQYF
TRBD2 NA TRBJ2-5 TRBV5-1 TGCGCCAGCAGCGGGGGTCTAGCGGGAGCCGTACGGGAGACCCAGTACTTC CASSGGLAGAVRETQYF
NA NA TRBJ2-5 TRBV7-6 TGTGCCAGCAGCTTAGCCAGGGAAGAGACCCAGTACTTC CASSLAREETQYF
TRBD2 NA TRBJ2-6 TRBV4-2 TGTGCCAGCAGCCAAGGGGCTAGCGGGAGCCCTGGGGCCAACGTCCTGACTTTC CASSQGASGSPGANVLTF
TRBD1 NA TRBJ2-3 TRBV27 TGTGCCAGCAGTTTTGGACAGGGTCTCGATACGCAGTATTTT CASSFGQGLDTQYF
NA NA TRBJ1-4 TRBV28 TGTGCCAGCAGTTTTGGTGGGCTTAATGAAAAACTGTTTTTT CASSFGGLNEKLFF
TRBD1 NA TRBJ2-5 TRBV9 TGTGCCAGCAGCCATGGGCTGGGACAGGGGAAAGAGACCCAGTACTTC CASSHGLGQGKETQYF
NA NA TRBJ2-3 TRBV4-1 TGCGCCAGCAGTCCCAGCGGAGGTAGCACAGATACGCAGTATTTT CASSPSGGSTDTQYF
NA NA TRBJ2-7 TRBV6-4 TGTGCCAGCAGTTTTAGCGTGATCGGGCACTCCTACGAGCAGTACTTC CASSFSVIGHSYEQYF
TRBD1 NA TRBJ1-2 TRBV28 TGTGCCAGCAGTTCCTCGGGACAGGGGATGTGGGGCTACACCTTC CASSSSGQGMWGYTF
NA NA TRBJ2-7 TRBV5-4 TGTGCCAGCAGCTTGGCTCAGGGGACGGGCGAGCAGTACTTC CASSLAQGTGEQYF
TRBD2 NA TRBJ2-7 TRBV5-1 TGCGCCAGCAGCTTGGGGGGACTAGCGGGAGGAGAGAGCGAGCAGTACTTC CASSLGGLAGGESEQYF
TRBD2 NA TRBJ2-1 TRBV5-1 TGCGCCAGCAGCTCAGGGACTAGCGGGAGTTCCTACAATGAGCAGTTCTTC CASSSGTSGSSYNEQFF
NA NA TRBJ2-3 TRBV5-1 TGCGCCAGCAGCGGCGGGGGCACAGATACGCAGTATTTT CASSGGGTDTQYF
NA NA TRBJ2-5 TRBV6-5 TGTGCCAGCAGGGGCCCCACCAGGGAGACCCAGTACTTC CASRGPTRETQYF
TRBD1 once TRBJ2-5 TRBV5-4 TGTGCCAGCAGCCAGGATTTTGAACAGGGGGTTCGAGAGACCCAGTACTTC CASSQDFEQGVRETQYF
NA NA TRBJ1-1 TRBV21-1 TGTGCCAGCAGCAAATCCCCTGACACTGAAGCTTTCTTT CASSKSPDTEAFF
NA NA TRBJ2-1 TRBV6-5 TGTGCCAGCACCGCGGCTCTGGGGGGTGAGCAGTTCTTC CASTAALGGEQFF
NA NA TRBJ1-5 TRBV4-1 TGCGCCAGCAGCCAAGATCAGGCGGGGAACAATCAGCCCCAGCATTTT CASSQDQAGNNQPQHF
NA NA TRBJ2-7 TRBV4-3 TGCGCCAGCAGCCTCACATCGAGGAGGCTTACACTACCGCGGTCCTACGAGCAGTACTTC CASSLTSRRLTLPRSYEQYF
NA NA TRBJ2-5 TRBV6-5 TGTGCCAGCAGAGCCGAAGGGAAGGGGCCAGAGACCCAGTACTTC CASRAEGKGPETQYF
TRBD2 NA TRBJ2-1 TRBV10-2 TGCGCCAGCACGTTACTAGCGGGCTCCTACAATGAGCAGTTCTTC CASTLLAGSYNEQFF
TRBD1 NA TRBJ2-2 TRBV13 TGTGCCAGCAGCTTAGGACAGGGGGTAACCGGGGAGCTGTTTTTT CASSLGQGVTGELFF
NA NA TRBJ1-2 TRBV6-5 TGTGCCAGCAGCCCAGGGGAGTATGGCTACACCTTC CASSPGEYGYTF
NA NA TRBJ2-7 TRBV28 TGTGCCAGCACCCCAGCAGGAGGGTGGGACGAGCAGTACTTC CASTPAGGWDEQYF
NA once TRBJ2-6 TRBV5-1 TGCGCCAGCAGCTTGGGGGACACCGGGGCCAACGTCCTGACTTTC CASSLGDTGANVLTF
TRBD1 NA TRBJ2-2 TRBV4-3 TGCGCCAGCAGCCATGGGGACAGGAACACCGGGGAGCTGTTTTTT CASSHGDRNTGELFF
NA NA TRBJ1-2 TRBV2 TGTGCCAGCAGTGAAGTCGGCTGGGGCTTGCGGCAAGAGTATGGCTACACCTTC CASSEVGWGLRQEYGYTF
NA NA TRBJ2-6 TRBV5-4 TGTGCCAGCTCCTTTCAGGGGACTGGGGCCAACGTCCTGACTTTC CASSFQGTGANVLTF
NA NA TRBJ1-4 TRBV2 TGTGCCAGCAGTCAGGGTTGGGCTAATGAAAAACTGTTTTTT CASSQGWANEKLFF
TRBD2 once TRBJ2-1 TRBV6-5 TGTGCCAGCCAGCGGGACGCCTACAATGAGCAGTTCTTC CASQRDAYNEQFF
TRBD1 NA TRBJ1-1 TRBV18 TGTGCCAGCTCGACAGGGACGGACACTGAAGCTTTCTTT CASSTGTDTEAFF
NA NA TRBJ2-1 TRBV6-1 TGTGCCAGCAAACGAGCGGGCGTGAACAATGAGCAGTTCTTC CASKRAGVNNEQFF
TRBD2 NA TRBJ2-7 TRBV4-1 TGCGCCAGCAGCCAGAGGGGACTAGCATACGAGCAGTACTTC CASSQRGLAYEQYF
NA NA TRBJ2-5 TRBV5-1 TGCGCCAGCAGCTTGGCCGGTGTACCCCCCACGACCCAGTACTTC CASSLAGVPPTTQYF
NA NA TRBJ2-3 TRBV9 TGTGCCAGCAGCGTAGTAGGGGGAACAGATACGCAGTATTTT CASSVVGGTDTQYF
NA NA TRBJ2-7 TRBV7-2 TGTGCCAGCAGCTTAGTGACGGGCTCCTACGAGCAGTACTTC CASSLVTGSYEQYF
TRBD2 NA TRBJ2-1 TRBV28 TGTGCCAGCAGTTTACGCGGGAGAATCTCCAATGAGCAGTTCTTC CASSLRGRISNEQFF
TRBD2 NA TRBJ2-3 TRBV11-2 TGTGCCAGCAGCCCAGGAGGGAGGGGAGGGACAGATACGCAGTATTTT CASSPGGRGGTDTQYF
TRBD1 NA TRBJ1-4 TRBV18 TGTGCCAGCTCACCGGGACAGATCTCGACTAATGAAAAACTGTTTTTT CASSPGQISTNEKLFF
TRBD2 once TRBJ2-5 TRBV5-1 TGCGCCAGCAGCTGGGGACTAGCCGGGGAGACCCAGTACTTC CASSWGLAGETQYF
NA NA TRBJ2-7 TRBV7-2 TGTGCCAGCAGCTTAGCTCAGGGGGAGCAGTACTTC CASSLAQGEQYF
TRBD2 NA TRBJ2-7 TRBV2 TGTGCCAGCAAGGGACTAGCGGCCTACGAGCAGTACTTC CASKGLAAYEQYF
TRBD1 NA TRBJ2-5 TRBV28 TGTGCCAGGGGGACAGGGAGGGAAGAGACCCAGTACTTC CARGTGREETQYF
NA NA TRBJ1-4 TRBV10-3 TGTGCCATCAGCCCAGAAGCAACTAATGAAAAACTGTTTTTT CAISPEATNEKLFF
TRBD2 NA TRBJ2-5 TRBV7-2 TGTGCCAGCAGCTTACTAGCGGGTTTCCGAGAGACCCAGTACTTC CASSLLAGFRETQYF
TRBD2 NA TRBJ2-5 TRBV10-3 TGTGCCATCCGGGGACTACAAGAGACCCAGTACTTC CAIRGLQETQYF
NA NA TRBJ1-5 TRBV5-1 TGCGCCAGCAGCTTTTCGGGATGGCCCCAGCATTTT CASSFSGWPQHF
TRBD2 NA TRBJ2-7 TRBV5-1 TGCGCCAGCAGCTGGACTAGCGGGCTTGGGCAGTACTTC CASSWTSGLGQYF
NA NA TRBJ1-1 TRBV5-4 TGTGCCAGCAGCTTTACAGGTCGGGACACTGAAGCTTTCTTT CASSFTGRDTEAFF
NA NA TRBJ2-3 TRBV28 TGTGCCAGCAGTTTGAGTACAGATACGCAGTATTTT CASSLSTDTQYF
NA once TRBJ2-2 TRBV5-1 TGCGCCAGCAGCTCTGCCGGGGAGCTATTTTTT CASSSAGELFF